This T cell receptor beta chain was recorded in a study of T cell changes during pregnancy in multiple sclerosis. Measured with immunoSEQ multiplex PCR; TCRdb has only the in-frame clones, and not every one. The sample has approximately 65,000 clones; 85% to 95% are singletons. The germline V and J ends were trimmed by 4 bases and 5 bases, with 15 bases remaining between them. The CDR3 is 14 amino acids. Germline CDR1 reads SGHVS; CDR2 reads FQNEAQ. This clone has a single count. The material was CD8+ T cells from peripheral blood mononuclear cells, obtained in the third trimester of pregnancy. This chain uses TRBV7-8 with TRBJ2-7, with D possibly being TRBD1 (6 bases). The clonotype was recovered from a female donor in good health, enrolled as a control in a pregnancy study. CDR3 bases: TGTGCCAGCAGCTACCGGGACAAGGATAACGAGCAGTACTTC. Translating gives CASSYRDKDNEQYF.